The rows below give T cell receptor beta chains drawn from one sample of a study of blood T cell repertoires in COVID-19. Repertoires were generated with immunoSEQ multiplex PCR, while TCRdb's copy carries only in-frame clones and drops some. The repertoire consists of around 250,000 clones, with about 82% occurring once and the leading ten covering around an eighth. The sample was peripheral blood. These receptors all come from a man at least 80 years old with acute or convalescent COVID-19. The CDR3 runs from the conserved cysteine through the conserved F or W. Fields, in order: clone size, J gene, V gene, D gene, CDR3 protein, CDR3 DNA. The D gene is left open where the match is weak. The size of a clone is reported for some rows only, either as once, few or many, or as a class for expanded clones.

>NA|TRBJ2-5|TRBV27|NA
CASSFRGQETQYF
TGTGCCAGCAGTTTTAGAGGGCAGGAGACCCAGTACTTC
>NA|TRBJ2-5|TRBV5-1|NA
CASSPINQETQYF
TGCGCCAGCAGCCCTATTAACCAAGAGACCCAGTACTTC
>NA|TRBJ1-2|TRBV25-1|NA
CASSDPLGTGVDGYTF
TGTGCCAGCAGTGACCCTCTCGGGACGGGGGTGGATGGCTACACCTTC
>NA|TRBJ2-2|TRBV20-1|NA
CSASAVTNTGELFF
TGCAGTGCTAGTGCGGTGACGAACACCGGGGAGCTGTTTTTT
>NA|TRBJ1-2|TRBV18|TRBD1
CASSPGLGQGGYGYTF
TGTGCCAGCTCACCGGGACTGGGACAGGGCGGGTATGGCTACACCTTC
>NA|TRBJ1-3|TRBV6-6|NA
CASSFSDRSSGNTIYF
TGTGCCAGCAGTTTTTCGGACAGAAGCTCTGGAAACACCATATATTTT
>once|TRBJ2-3|TRBV28|TRBD2
CASTLAGGGADTQYF
TGTGCCAGCACTCTGGCGGGGGGCGGGGCAGATACGCAGTATTTT
>NA|TRBJ1-1|TRBV19|TRBD1
CASSRGQGLGEAFF
TGTGCCAGTAGTAGGGGACAGGGACTGGGTGAAGCTTTCTTT
>once|TRBJ1-1|TRBV7-2|NA
CASSWGRGGTEAFF
TGTGCCAGCAGCTGGGGACGAGGGGGCACTGAAGCTTTCTTT
>NA|TRBJ1-2|TRBV3-1/TRBV3-2|NA
CASSQVLGDYGYTF
TGTGCCAGCAGCCAAGTGTTAGGGGACTATGGCTACACCTTC
>NA|TRBJ2-7|TRBV5-1|NA
CASSLADSYYEQYF
TGCGCCAGCAGCTTGGCAGACAGCTACTACGAGCAGTACTTC
>once|TRBJ2-1|TRBV6-2/TRBV6-3|NA
CASSYSRYNEQFF
TGTGCCAGCAGTTACTCGAGGTACAATGAGCAGTTCTTC
>NA|TRBJ1-1|TRBV28|NA
CASGAGPLSDTEAFF
TGTGCCAGCGGGGCAGGGCCACTTAGTGACACTGAAGCTTTCTTT
>NA|TRBJ2-1|TRBV9|TRBD1
CASGRDRLRNEQFF
TGTGCCAGCGGTCGGGACAGGTTGAGAAATGAGCAGTTCTTC
>NA|TRBJ2-3|TRBV7-6|TRBD2
CASSFDSPGLAGINADTQYF
TGTGCCAGCAGCTTTGATTCGCCGGGACTAGCGGGGATTAACGCAGATACGCAGTATTTT
>NA|TRBJ1-5|TRBV6-2/TRBV6-3|NA
CASSSGNSNQPQHF
TGTGCCAGCAGTTCCGGGAATAGCAATCAGCCCCAGCATTTT
>NA|TRBJ2-7|TRBV5-6|NA
CASSLGRGRYEQYF
TGTGCCAGCAGCTTGGGACGGGGTCGGTACGAGCAGTACTTC
>NA|TRBJ1-3|TRBV4-1|NA
CASSQDPQTGNTIYF
TGCGCCAGCAGCCAAGATCCGCAGACTGGAAACACCATATATTTT
>NA|TRBJ2-2|TRBV4-3|TRBD2
CASSKGVTSGVGELFF
TGCGCCAGCAGCAAGGGTGTGACTAGCGGGGTGGGGGAGCTGTTTTTT
>NA|TRBJ2-7|TRBV6-5|TRBD1
CASSPQGASEQYF
TGTGCCAGCAGCCCACAGGGGGCGAGCGAGCAGTACTTC
>NA|TRBJ1-5|TRBV5-6|TRBD1
CASSTLTGVGNQPQHF
TGTGCCAGCAGCACACTGACAGGGGTTGGCAATCAGCCCCAGCATTTT
>NA|TRBJ1-2|TRBV28|TRBD1
CARKYYRGYYGYTF
TGTGCCAGAAAATATTACAGGGGATACTATGGCTACACCTTC
>NA|TRBJ2-7|TRBV10-1|NA
CASSDIGGQGLDEQYF
TGCGCCAGCAGTGATATCGGGGGGCAGGGGCTCGACGAGCAGTACTTC
>NA|TRBJ1-3|TRBV21-1|NA
CASSKLGGRNTIYF
TGTGCCAGCAGCAAATTGGGGGGTAGAAACACCATATATTTT
>NA|TRBJ2-7|TRBV20-1|NA
CSARDSYEQYF
TGCAGTGCTAGAGATAGCTACGAGCAGTACTTC
>NA|TRBJ1-2|TRBV5-8|NA
CASSWWTEINYGYTF
TGTGCCAGCAGCTGGTGGACAGAAATTAACTATGGCTACACCTTC
>NA|TRBJ2-4|TRBV7-8|NA
CASSLRQGLAKNIQYF
TGTGCCAGCAGCTTACGGCAGGGCCTAGCCAAAAACATTCAGTACTTC
>NA|TRBJ2-7|TRBV9|NA
CASSPLAGAYEQYF
TGTGCCAGCAGCCCCCTAGCCGGGGCCTACGAGCAGTACTTC
>NA|TRBJ1-1|TRBV4-2|NA
CASSQAQGAEAFF
TGTGCCAGCAGCCAAGCACAGGGTGCTGAAGCTTTCTTT
>NA|TRBJ1-1|TRBV18|NA
CASSATGAVEAFF
TGTGCCAGCTCTGCGACTGGGGCGGTCGAAGCTTTCTTT
>NA|TRBJ1-1|TRBV19|TRBD1
CASSIGTVGNTEAFF
TGTGCCAGTAGTATTGGGACAGTTGGGAACACTGAAGCTTTCTTT
>NA|TRBJ1-2|TRBV28|NA
CASSLLSGYGYTF
TGTGCCAGCAGTTTACTCTCAGGGTATGGCTACACCTTC
>NA|TRBJ1-2|TRBV6-5|NA
CASSYSGKLGYTF
TGTGCCAGCAGTTACTCTGGCAAGTTGGGCTACACCTTC